This T cell receptor (beta chain) was obtained from a study of control samples from healthy donors and cancer patients. Germline V gives CDR1 MDHEN, CDR2 SYDVKM. The CDR3 covers 13 residues. V was trimmed by 7 bases and J by 4 bases, leaving 11 bases between them. The data were produced by immunoSEQ multiplex PCR, yet TCRdb's version contains in-frame clones alone and is incomplete. The table records 200,000 to 250,000 clones, 85% to 95% of them present only once. The sequencing sample was made of blood. This clonotype was sampled from a man aged 45-65 years in good health. The V gene is TRBV28, the J gene TRBJ1-3, with D hard to call. CDR3 sequence: CASTTAGGNTIYF. CDR3 DNA sequence: TGTGCCAGCACCACCGCCGGGGGAAACACCATATATTTT.